The 23 T cell receptor beta chains reported below all come from one sample, sequenced in a study of control samples from healthy donors and cancer patients. Assay used: immunoSEQ multiplex PCR; TCRdb lists only in-frame clones, some missing. The sample holds about 100,000 clones; around four fifths are singletons and the top ten take roughly 18%. The sequenced sample consisted of blood. These TCRs come from a man aged 30 to 39 in good health.

The chain links TRBV5-1 to TRBJ2-2, with TRBD1 identical over 10 bases. J lost 4 bases, V lost 5 bases, and 2 bases had no gene match. The length of the CDR3 is 14 residues. Per germline, CDR1 SGHRS and CDR2 YFSETQ. The CDR3 reads CASRRTGGTGELFF. In DNA, the CDR3 is TGCGCCAGCAGGCGGACAGGGGGCACCGGGGAGCTGTTTTTT.

V is TRBV10-3 and J is TRBJ1-5; 10 bases align to TRBD1. This CDR3 has 16 amino acids. V was clipped by 0 bases and J by 9 bases; unmatched bases: 8. From germline, CDR1 is ENHRY and CDR2 SYGVKD. In nucleotides, the CDR3 is TGTGCCATCAGTGAGTCCAAGGGACAGGGGCGGGGGCCCCAGCATTTT. Amino acids: CAISESKGQGRGPQHF.

The chain joins TRBV28 to TRBJ1-5; D gene uncertain. The CDR3 runs 16 residues. Per germline, CDR1 MDHEN and CDR2 SYDVKM. V was pared by 6 bases and J by 0 bases, with 15 bases between. This chain's CDR3 is CASRDRRGDSNQPQHF. The CDR3 DNA reads TGTGCCAGCAGGGACCGACGTGGCGATAGCAATCAGCCCCAGCATTTT.

The J gene is TRBJ1-6, the V gene TRBV19; 8 bases agree with TRBD1. Losses at the gene ends were 5 bases for V and 9 bases for J; bases not matched to a gene: 6. The CDR3 is made up of 14 amino acids. Per the germline V gene, CDR1 is LNHDA and CDR2 is SQIVND (reference sequence). The CDR3: CASSADRGGSPLHF. The CDR3 nucleotides read TGTGCCAGTAGTGCCGACAGGGGAGGTTCACCCCTCCACTTT.

The CDR3: CASRLWAYEGQPYEQYF. The CDR3, as DNA: TGTGCCAGCAGACTTTGGGCATATGAGGGACAGCCCTACGAGCAGTACTTC. The genes are TRBV27 and TRBJ2-7; 7 bases fit TRBD1. The CDR3 loop spans 17 amino acids. The ends lost 6 bases at V and 2 bases at J; junction bases unmatched: 16. Per germline, CDR1 MNHEY and CDR2 SMNVEV (reference sequence).

Regarding this clone: Other DNA sequences in the sample encode the same CDR3. This chain joins TRBV7-3 and TRBJ2-3; D gene uncertain. Germline CDR1 reads SGHTA; CDR2 reads FQGTGA. The CDR3 totals 13 residues. V lost 5 bases, J lost 1 base, and 7 bases lay in between. The CDR3 region is CASSLDGTDTQYF. CDR3 DNA sequence: TGTGCCAGCAGCCTCGACGGCACAGATACGCAGTATTTT.

The chain carries TRBV18 and TRBJ2-6, with D unclear. The V end lost 2 bases, the J end lost 1 base, and 6 bases lay between the germline ends. The CDR3 extends over 15 amino acids. Germline CDR1 reads KGHSH; CDR2 reads LQKENI. The CDR3 nucleotides are TGTGCCAGCTCACCAAATTTTTCTGGGGCCAACGTCCTGACTTTC. Translated, it gives CASSPNFSGANVLTF.

This sequence joins TRBV28 and TRBJ2-2; no clear D. Between the trimmed V and J ends, which lost 3 bases and 6 bases, there was a span of 20 bases. The CDR3 spans 17 residues. The germline V gene encodes CDR1 MDHEN and CDR2 SYDVKM. The CDR3 loop reads CASSFRLTLMSPGELFF. The DNA for the CDR3 is TGTGCCAGCAGTTTCAGGTTAACTCTTATGAGTCCCGGGGAGCTGTTTTTT.

J is TRBJ1-2 and V is TRBV6-5; the D gene is possibly TRBD1 (5 bases). The CDR3 consists of 12 residues. Trimming took 7 bases from V and 7 from J, leaving 13 bases between them. Germline CDR1 MNHEY, CDR2 SVGAGI. Here the CDR3 DNA reads TGTGCCAGCAAGCAGGGAGGTGGTGGCTACACCTTC. Its translation: CASKQGGGGYTF.

This chain connects TRBV7-9 to TRBJ2-4; 12 bases are shared with TRBD2. CDR3 size: 14 residues. The ends lost 5 bases at V and 8 bases at J; junction bases unmatched: 4. The germline CDR1 and CDR2 sequences are SEHNR and FQNEAQ (reference sequence). CDR3 protein: CASSPLAGGYIQYF. The DNA of the CDR3 is TGTGCCAGCAGCCCACTAGCGGGAGGCTACATTCAGTACTTC.

This chain connects TRBV27 to TRBJ1-2; TRBD1 agrees at 7 bases. With V trimmed by 3 bases and J by 2 bases, 6 bases remained unmatched. This CDR3 has 15 residues. The V gene's germline CDR1 is MNHEY and CDR2 SMNVEV (reference sequence). CDR3 sequence reads: CASSFTPTGNYGYTF. CDR3 nucleotide sequence: TGTGCCAGCAGTTTCACCCCGACAGGGAACTATGGCTACACCTTC.

This clone was recorded once. The chain recombines TRBV4-1 with TRBJ2-7; a weak D match, TRBD1 (5 bases). Per the germline V gene, CDR1 is MGHRA and CDR2 is YSYEKL. V shed 0 bases and J shed 3 bases, with 12 bases lying between them. There are 15 residues in the CDR3. As DNA, the CDR3 is TGCGCCAGCAGCCAAGATCTTCAGGGTGGCTACGAGCAGTACTTC. This encodes CASSQDLQGGYEQYF.

J is TRBJ2-4 and V is TRBV7-9, with 7 nucleotides matching TRBD2. This CDR3 spans 11 amino acids. J gave up 15 bases and V 1 base, and 3 bases lay outside the gene matches. The germline gives CDR1 SEHNR, CDR2 FQNEAQ (reference sequence). The CDR3: CASSLEGLWYF. The DNA for the CDR3 is TGTGCCAGCAGCTTAGAGGGACTATGGTACTTC.

This clone was counted a few times. The gene calls are TRBV2 and TRBJ1-5, with TRBD1 as a possible D gene (6 bases). The V and J ends lost 4 bases and 5 bases respectively, with 15 bases between them. The germline V gene encodes CDR1 SNHLY and CDR2 FYNNEI. The length of the CDR3 is 15 residues. The CDR3 DNA reads TGTGCCAGCAGTGTTTCCGGGGGCAGGGATCAGCCCCAGCATTTT. Encoded protein: CASSVSGGRDQPQHF.

The chain recombines TRBV24-1 with TRBJ2-2; 7 bases match TRBD2. Losses at the gene ends were 10 bases for V and 4 bases for J; bases not matched to a gene: 2. The V gene's germline CDR1 is KGHDR and CDR2 SFDVKD. This CDR3 comprises 12 residues. Here the CDR3 DNA reads TGTGCCACGGGAGGGGCCACCGGGGAGCTGTTTTTT. Its protein product is CATGGATGELFF.

The chain recombines TRBV5-1 with TRBJ1-3; possible D gene TRBD1, 5 bases. Germline CDR1 SGHRS, CDR2 YFSETQ. Trimming removed 0 bases at V and 4 bases at J, with 17 bases between. The CDR3 is 17 residues long. Written as DNA, the CDR3 is TGCGCCAGCAGCTTGGCCCAGGGAGGATTATCCGGAAACACCATATATTTT. Translated: CASSLAQGGLSGNTIYF.

The V gene is TRBV5-1, the J gene TRBJ1-3, with D tentatively TRBD1 (6 bases). Germline assignment: CDR1 SGHRS and CDR2 YFSETQ. This CDR3 region has 14 residues. V was trimmed by 2 bases and J by 2 bases, leaving 8 bases between them. In nucleotides, the CDR3 is TGCGCCAGCAGCTTAACAGGGACTGGAAACACCATATATTTT. Its translation: CASSLTGTGNTIYF.

In DNA form, the CDR3 reads TGTGCCAGCAGCTTAGTAGGGACTAGCGGCTACAATGAGCAGTTCTTC. Protein sequence: CASSLVGTSGYNEQFF. The V gene is TRBV7-3, the J gene TRBJ2-1, with 11 bases that match TRBD2. The trim removed 2 bases at V and 3 bases at J, leaving 3 bases unmatched. CDR1 is SGHTA and CDR2 is FQGTGA in the germline V gene. The length of the CDR3 is 16 residues.

This chain connects TRBV7-9 to TRBJ2-1; D is tentatively TRBD1 or TRBD2 (5 bases each). The CDR3 is made up of 17 amino acids. CDR1 and CDR2 from the germline V gene are SEHNR and FQNEAQ (reference sequence). V lost 5 bases to trimming and J lost 1 base, with 18 bases between them. CDR3 protein: CASSPEAGRWSYNEQFF. DNA for the CDR3: TGTGCCAGCAGCCCGGAGGCAGGGCGGTGGTCCTACAATGAGCAGTTCTTC.

The chain recombines TRBV6-1 with TRBJ1-1; D possibly corresponds to TRBD1 (5 bases). Trimming cost V 6 bases and J 6 bases, with 23 bases left between them. Germline CDR1 and CDR2: MNHNS and SASEGT. CDR3 size: 16 residues. DNA of the CDR3: TGTGCCAGCAGGGAAATAGGTTCCGGGGCTGGTGCTGAAGCTTTCTTT. Translated: CASREIGSGAGAEAFF.

DNA for the CDR3: TGTGCCAGCAGTTCCATGGGGACAGGGGGCCGCTTAGGGCAGTTCTTC. Its translation: CASSSMGTGGRLGQFF. The genes are TRBV6-5 and TRBJ2-1; 12 nucleotides align to TRBD1. CDR3 length equals 16 residues. Germline V CDR1 and CDR2: MNHEY, SVGAGI. V gave up 4 bases and J gave up 12 bases; unmatched junction bases: 13.

The gene calls are TRBV10-3 and TRBJ2-2; possibly TRBD1 for D (6 bases). V lost 4 bases, J lost 1 base, and 13 bases lay in between. CDR3 length equals 16 residues. Germline values: CDR1 ENHRY, CDR2 SYGVKD. The CDR3 spells CAISATGQLNTGELFF. CDR3 DNA sequence: TGTGCCATCAGTGCAACCGGACAGTTGAACACCGGGGAGCTGTTTTTT.

The chain employs TRBV11-2 and TRBJ1-6; TRBD1 matches at 10 bases. The CDR3 totals 16 residues. The trim removed 4 bases at V and 5 bases at J, leaving 5 bases unmatched. Germline V gives CDR1 SGHAT, CDR2 FQNNGV. CDR3 sequence reads: CASSSWDRGDNSPLHF. For the CDR3, the DNA is TGTGCCAGCAGCTCATGGGACAGGGGAGATAATTCACCCCTCCACTTT.